These 9 T cell receptor beta chains were sequenced from one sample in a study of cytotoxic CD8 clonotypes in ibrutinib-treated CLL. Some clones are missing from TCRdb's copy, which holds only in-frame ones; the method was immunoSEQ multiplex PCR. The sample holds 150,000 or so clones; more than 70% are singletons and the top ten take 7.6%. Source: PBMCs, taken after 36 months of ibrutinib treatment. The receptors derive from a human donor with chronic lymphocytic leukemia.

In its sample, this clone was seen a few times. The chain uses TRBV30 and TRBJ2-7, with 8 bases that match TRBD1. With 4 bases clipped from V and 2 bases from J, the junction kept 4 bases outside the gene matches. Germline lookup yields CDR1 GTSNPN and CDR2 SVGIG (reference sequence). The CDR3 has 13 amino acids. CDR3 in amino acids: CAWKGDRTYEQYF. The CDR3 DNA sequence: TGTGCCTGGAAGGGGGACAGGACCTACGAGCAGTACTTC. Full variable domain (outside the CDR3, taken from reference TRBV30 and TRBJ2-7): SQTIHQWPATLVQPVGSPLSLECTVEGTSNPNLYWYRQAAGRGLQLLFYSVGIGQISSEVPQNLSASRPQDRQFILSSKKLLLSDSGFYLCAWKGDRTYEQYFGPGTRLTVT.

The chain links TRBV5-1 to TRBJ2-7, with D maybe TRBD1 (5 bases). The V end was cut by 0 bases, the J end by 5 bases, with 6 bases between. Per the germline V gene, CDR1 is SGHRS and CDR2 is YFSETQ. This CDR3 comprises 12 residues. The CDR3 loop reads CASSLGQNEQYF. In DNA, the CDR3 is TGCGCCAGCAGCTTGGGACAGAACGAGCAGTACTTC. Looking up the rest from reference TRBV5-1 and TRBJ2-7 gives the full variable domain: KAGVTQTPRYLIKTRGQQVTLSCSPISGHRSVSWYQQTPGQGLQFLFEYFSETQRNKGNFPGRFSGRQFSNSRSEMNVSTLELGDSALYLCASSLGQNEQYFGPGTRLTVT.

V gene TRBV7-9 combines with J gene TRBJ2-4; TRBD2 is a possible D gene (6 bases). The CDR3 is 16 amino acids. V shed 1 base and J shed 7 bases, with 17 bases lying between them. Germline V gives CDR1 SEHNR, CDR2 FQNEAQ (reference sequence). For the CDR3, the DNA is TGTGCCAGCAGCTTAGGTCAGACGGGAGTCCCTAACATTCAGTACTTC. This sequence encodes CASSLGQTGVPNIQYF.

This clone was seen a single time. V and J are TRBV6-5 and TRBJ1-2; 8 nucleotides match TRBD1. V trimming: 7 bases; J trimming: 7 bases; junction bases outside the gene matches: 11. The CDR3 length is 14 residues. The germline V gene has CDR1 MNHEY and CDR2 SVGAGI. CDR3 bases: TGTGCCAGCAACCCCTCAGGGGGCGGTGGTGGCTACACCTTC. It codes for CASNPSGGGGGYTF.

The chain has TRBV5-4 and TRBJ1-4; D not resolved. Germline-derived CDR1 and CDR2 are SGHNT and YYREEE (reference sequence). V was shortened by 7 bases and J by 8 bases, with 15 bases between the two germline ends. This CDR3 comprises 13 residues. The CDR3 here is CASSIPPEEKLFF. CDR3 nucleotides: TGTGCCAGCTCAATCCCCCCGGAGGAAAAACTGTTTTTT.

The chain has TRBV7-9 and TRBJ2-5; 10 bases align to TRBD1. Germline V gene sequence: CDR1 SEHNR, CDR2 FQNEAQ (reference sequence). This CDR3 is 14 amino acids long. The V gene end was trimmed by 4 bases and the J gene end by 7 bases; junction bases not matched to a gene: 6. The CDR3 DNA reads as TGTGCCAGCAGCTCGCCGGGACAGGGGATGACCCAGTACTTC. This sequence encodes CASSSPGQGMTQYF.

This clone came up a few times. The CDR3 loop is CASSLDSEKLFF. The CDR3, as DNA: TGTGCCAGCAGCTTGGATTCGGAAAAACTGTTTTTT. V gene TRBV5-6 combines with J gene TRBJ1-4, with D uncertain. Germline V CDR1 and CDR2: SGHDT, YYEEEE. V gave up 0 bases and J gave up 8 bases, with 5 bases separating them. The CDR3 totals 12 residues.

Concerning this clone: The CDR3 does not close with the conserved phenylalanine or tryptophan, likely indicating a read error. The limits of the CDR3 on the DNA are not certain, so only TCRdb's listed CDR3 is given. This chain connects TRBV7-3 to TRBJ1-3. Inclusive of both ends, the CDR3 amounts to 9 amino acids. Germline values: CDR1 SGHTA, CDR2 FQGTGA. The CDR3 region is CASSLISFS.

The rearrangement uses TRBV2 and TRBJ2-7; 13 nucleotides agree with TRBD2. CDR1 is SNHLY, CDR2 FYNNEI, per germline. J gave up 4 bases and V 4 bases, and 7 bases lay outside the gene matches. This CDR3 has 16 amino acids. The CDR3, as DNA: TGTGCCAGCAGTGGGGGACTAGCGGGAACAAGTTACGAGCAGTACTTC. It specifies CASSGGLAGTSYEQYF.